The count of the clone carrying this TCR beta chain is one. Germline-derived CDR1 and CDR2 are SGHTA and FQGTGA. Germline trimming cut 4 bases from V and 5 bases from J; bases unmatched to any gene: 2. The CDR3 consists of 13 residues. The data derive from a study of blood T cell repertoires in COVID-19. Study-wide background: Sites in the United States, Italy and Spain provided acute and convalescent COVID-19 samples. PBMCs, B-cell-depleted T cells, or T cells provided the cDNA or gDNA that made up the material.

In the authors' methods: Cell counts per sample came from amplifying reference gene primers. The table came from immunoSEQ multiplex PCR; TCRdb's copy has only in-frame clones and leaves some out. The V and J calls and clone size were taken over from that table, and D and trimming were inferred from the DNA. This table has approximately 150,000 clones, roughly 80% appearing once. The sample comprised peripheral blood. The sequence derives from a man aged 60 to 69 with acute or convalescent COVID-19. This chain uses TRBV7-3 with TRBJ1-1, with 9 bases lining up with TRBD1. CDR3 sequence (DNA): TGTGCCAGCAGCTCCGGGACAGGGACTGAAGCTTTCTTT. Protein sequence: CASSSGTGTEAFF.